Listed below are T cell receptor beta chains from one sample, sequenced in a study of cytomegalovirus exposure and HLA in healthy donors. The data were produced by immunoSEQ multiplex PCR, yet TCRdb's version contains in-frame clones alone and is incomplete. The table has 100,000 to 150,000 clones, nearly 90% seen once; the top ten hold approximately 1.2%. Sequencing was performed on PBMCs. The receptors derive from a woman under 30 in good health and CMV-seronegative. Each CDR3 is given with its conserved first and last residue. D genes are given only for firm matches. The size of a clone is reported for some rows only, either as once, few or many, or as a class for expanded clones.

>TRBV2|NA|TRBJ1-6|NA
TGTGCCACCACAGGGAGCTCCTATAATTCACCCCTCCACTTT
CATTGSSYNSPLHF
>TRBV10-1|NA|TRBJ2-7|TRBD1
TGCGCCAGCAGCCCGGGACAGGGCGTGCGCGAGCAGTACTTC
CASSPGQGVREQYF
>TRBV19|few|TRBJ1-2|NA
TGTGCCAGTAGTTTGCCGGGGGATGGCTACACCTTC
CASSLPGDGYTF
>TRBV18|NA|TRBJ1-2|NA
TGTGCCAGCTCACCATCCGTGGCGGACTATGGCTACACCTTC
CASSPSVADYGYTF
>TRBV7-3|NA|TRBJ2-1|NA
TGTGCCAGCAGCTACGACAGCGACAATGAGCAGTTCTTC
CASSYDSDNEQFF
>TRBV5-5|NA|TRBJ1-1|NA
TGTGCCAGCAGCTTGCTCCGCACTGAAGCTTTCTTT
CASSLLRTEAFF
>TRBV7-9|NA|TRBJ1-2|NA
TGTGCCAGCAGCTCGGACATCTATGTGCGTAACTATGGCTACACCTTC
CASSSDIYVRNYGYTF
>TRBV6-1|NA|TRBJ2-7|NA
TGTGCCAGCAGCGGGGTGATTCCCTACGAGCAGTACTTC
CASSGVIPYEQYF
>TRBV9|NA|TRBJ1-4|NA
TGTGCCAGCAGCCCGGGGACAAGAGAGGAAAAACTGTTTTTT
CASSPGTREEKLFF
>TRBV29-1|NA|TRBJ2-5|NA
TGCAGCACAAAATCAGGGGGGGAGACCCAGTACTTC
CSTKSGGETQYF
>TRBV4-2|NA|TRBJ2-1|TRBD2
TGTGCCAGCGGTGGCTCTGCTTTAGCGGGGGGAAAATACAATGAGCAGTTCTTC
CASGGSALAGGKYNEQFF
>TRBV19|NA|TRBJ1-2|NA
TGTGCCAGTAGTATAGTGCGGTTGGATGGCTACACCTTC
CASSIVRLDGYTF
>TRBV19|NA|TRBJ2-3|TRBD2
TGTGCCAGTAAGTTTAGCGGGGGGACCACAGATACGCAGTATTTT
CASKFSGGTTDTQYF
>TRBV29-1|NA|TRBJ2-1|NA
TGCAGCGCAGGCCGGGACGGAGGGTACAATGAGCAGTTCTTC
CSAGRDGGYNEQFF
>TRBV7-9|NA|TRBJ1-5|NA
TGTGCCAGCAGCTTAGGAGGAGGGAATCAGCCCCAGCATTTT
CASSLGGGNQPQHF
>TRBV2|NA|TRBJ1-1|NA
TGTGCCAGCACCCCGGGGGGGCGAGACACTGAAGCTTTCTTT
CASTPGGRDTEAFF
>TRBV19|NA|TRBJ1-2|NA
TGTGCCAGTAGTAGCAGGTCGAAAAGCTATGGCTACACCTTC
CASSSRSKSYGYTF
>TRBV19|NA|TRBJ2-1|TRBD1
TGTGCCAGTAGGGACGCCGGGACAGCCTACGATGAGCAGTTCTTC
CASRDAGTAYDEQFF
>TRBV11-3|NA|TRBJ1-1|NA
TGTGCCAGCAGCTTAGGCGCAAACACTGAAGCTTTCTTT
CASSLGANTEAFF
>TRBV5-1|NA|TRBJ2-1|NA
TGCGCCAGCAGCCCATTATCGGCAGGGGACAATGAGCAGTTCTTC
CASSPLSAGDNEQFF
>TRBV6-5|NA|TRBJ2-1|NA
TGTGCCAGCAGTTACAGGGGGGGCCCTCTCACTGAGCAGTTCTTC
CASSYRGGPLTEQFF
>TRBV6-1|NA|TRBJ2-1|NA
TGTGCCAGCAGTGAGAGGGACGGGGGTAACAACAATGAGCAGTTCTTC
CASSERDGGNNNEQFF
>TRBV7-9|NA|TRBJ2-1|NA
TGTGCCAGCAGCTTCGCCACGGGGTCCTTTAATGAGCAGTTCTTC
CASSFATGSFNEQFF
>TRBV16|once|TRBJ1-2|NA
TGTGCCAGCAGCCCGAGGACAGACAACTACACCTTC
CASSPRTDNYTF
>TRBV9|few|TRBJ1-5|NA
TGTGCCAGCAGCCCGGGACTCCTCAATCAGCCCCAGCATTTT
CASSPGLLNQPQHF
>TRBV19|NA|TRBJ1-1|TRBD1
TGTGCCAGTGTTAGGACAGGGCTGAACACTGAAGCTTTCTTT
CASVRTGLNTEAFF
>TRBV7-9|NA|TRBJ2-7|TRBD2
TGTGCCAGCTCCCCCCGGGCGACTAGCGTATACGAGCAGTACTTC
CASSPRATSVYEQYF
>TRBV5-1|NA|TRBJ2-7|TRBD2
TGCGCCAGCAGCTTGTGGGCGGGGGAGGCTTACGAGCAGTACTTC
CASSLWAGEAYEQYF
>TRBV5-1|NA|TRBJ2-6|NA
TGCGCCAGCAGATTGTCTAGCTCTGGGGCCAACGTCCTGACTTTC
CASRLSSSGANVLTF
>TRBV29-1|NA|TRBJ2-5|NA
TGCAGCGCTCAATACAGGGTCCTTGAGACCCAGTACTTC
CSAQYRVLETQYF
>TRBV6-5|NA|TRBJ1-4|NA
TGTGCCAGCAGTTACGGGTGGGGAGGAAATGAAAAACTGTTTTTT
CASSYGWGGNEKLFF
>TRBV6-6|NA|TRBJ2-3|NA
TGTGCCAGCAGTTACTCGTTCCGCGGGGGCACAGATACGCAGTATTTT
CASSYSFRGGTDTQYF
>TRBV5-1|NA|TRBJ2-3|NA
TGCGCCAGCAGCTTGCTGCAGGTCACAGATACGCAGTATTTT
CASSLLQVTDTQYF
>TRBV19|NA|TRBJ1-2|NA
TGTGCCAGTAGTATAGACTTCGGACAGCCACGGTATGGCTACACCTTC
CASSIDFGQPRYGYTF
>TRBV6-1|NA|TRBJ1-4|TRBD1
TGTGCCAGCAGTGAAGCAGAATGGGGACAGGGGGTAGGAGGAGTAGGTGAAAAACTGTTTTTT
CASSEAEWGQGVGGVGEKLFF
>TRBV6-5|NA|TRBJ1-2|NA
TGTGCCAGCAGTCCGAGTTTCTATGGCTACACCTTC
CASSPSFYGYTF
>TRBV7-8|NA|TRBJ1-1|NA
TGTGCCAGCAGCTGGAGGGAGAACACTGAAGCTTTCTTT
CASSWRENTEAFF
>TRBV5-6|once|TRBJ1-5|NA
TGTGCCAGCAGCTTATCATTACTTTATAATCAGCCCCAGCATTTT
CASSLSLLYNQPQHF
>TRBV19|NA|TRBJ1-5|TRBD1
TGTGCCAGTAGTATACGGACAGGGGGGAGCAATCAGCCCCAGCATTTT
CASSIRTGGSNQPQHF
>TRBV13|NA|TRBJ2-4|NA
TGTGCCAGCGGGAGCAGGCCTACAAGGCCCCGCATTCAGTACTTC
CASGSRPTRPRIQYF
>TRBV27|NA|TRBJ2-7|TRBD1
TGTGCCAGTAAGGAGCGATGGGACAGCGCCTACGAGCAGTACTTC
CASKERWDSAYEQYF
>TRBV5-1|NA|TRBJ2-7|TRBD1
TGCGCCAGCGCACCCGGGACAGGGGGCTACGAGCAGTACTTC
CASAPGTGGYEQYF
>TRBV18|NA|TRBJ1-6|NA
TGTGCCAGCTCACCAAATGAGCACCAAAGCTCCTATAATTCACCCCTCCACTTT
CASSPNEHQSSYNSPLHF
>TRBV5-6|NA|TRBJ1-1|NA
TGTGCCAGCAGCGCTAAGACAGCCGGGGGCACTGAAGCTTTCTTT
CASSAKTAGGTEAFF
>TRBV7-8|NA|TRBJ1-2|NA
TGTGCCAGCAGCCCTCCCGGGGACTATGGCTACACCTTC
CASSPPGDYGYTF
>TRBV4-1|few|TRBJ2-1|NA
TGCGCCAGCAGCCCCGCGGACACCTACAATGAGCAGTTCTTC
CASSPADTYNEQFF
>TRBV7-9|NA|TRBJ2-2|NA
TGTGCCAGCACCCCTCAGGGGTCGATGAACACCGGGGAGCTGTTTTTT
CASTPQGSMNTGELFF
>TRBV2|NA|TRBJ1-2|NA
TGTGCCAGCAGTGAAACTAGAGGGATCTCGGGCTACACCTTC
CASSETRGISGYTF
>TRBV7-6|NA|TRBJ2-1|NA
TGTGCCAGCAGCTTAGCGGGGGGACCCCTAGTAGCAGAGCAGTTCTTC
CASSLAGGPLVAEQFF
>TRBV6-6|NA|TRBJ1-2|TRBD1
TGTGCCAGCAGCAAAAAAGGGACAGGGGTCAATGGCTACACCTTC
CASSKKGTGVNGYTF
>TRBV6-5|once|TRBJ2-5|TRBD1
TGTGCCAGCATCAAGGATGTAGGGGGCGGAGAGACCCAGTACTTC
CASIKDVGGGETQYF
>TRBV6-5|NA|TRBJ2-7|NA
TGTGCCAGCAGTCCCCGGGACTCGGGATACGAGCAGTACTTC
CASSPRDSGYEQYF